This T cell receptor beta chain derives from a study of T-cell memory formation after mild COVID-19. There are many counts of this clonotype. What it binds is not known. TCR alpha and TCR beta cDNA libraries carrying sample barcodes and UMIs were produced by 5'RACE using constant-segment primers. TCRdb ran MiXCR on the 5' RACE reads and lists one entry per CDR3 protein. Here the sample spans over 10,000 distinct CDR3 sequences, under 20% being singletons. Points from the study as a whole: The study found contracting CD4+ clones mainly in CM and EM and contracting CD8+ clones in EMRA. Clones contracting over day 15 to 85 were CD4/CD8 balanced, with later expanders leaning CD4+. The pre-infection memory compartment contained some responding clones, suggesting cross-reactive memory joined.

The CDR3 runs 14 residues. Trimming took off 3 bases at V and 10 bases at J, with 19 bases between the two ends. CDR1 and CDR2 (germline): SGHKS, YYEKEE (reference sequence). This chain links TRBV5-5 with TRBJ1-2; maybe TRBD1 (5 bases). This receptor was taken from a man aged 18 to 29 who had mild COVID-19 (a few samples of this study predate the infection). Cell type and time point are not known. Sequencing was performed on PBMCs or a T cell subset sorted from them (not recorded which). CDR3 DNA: TGTGCCAGCAGCTCGTCTCGGGGCTTACCTGACTACACCTTC. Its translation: CASSSSRGLPDYTF.